This is a list of T cell receptor beta chains from one sample in a study of blood T cell repertoires in COVID-19. Sequenced by immunoSEQ multiplex PCR; TCRdb stores in-frame clones only, minus some. The sample has hundreds of thousands of clones, roughly 80% seen once. The sample consisted of peripheral blood. Receptors originate from a man aged 30 to 45 with active or convalescent COVID-19. Both conserved end residues are trimmed from each CDR3.

v_call,cdr3_aa
TRBV6-5,ASKPTGGWHGYT
TRBV9,ASSSTSGINTGELF
TRBV7-6,ASSLVGPYEQY
TRBV1,TSSFGTPGGTQY
TRBV18,ASSEKGDTQY
TRBV12-5,ASGRAGTGVSDTQY
TRBV30,AWNDRADQPQH
TRBV6-5,ADRGENQPQH
TRBV4-1,ASSRTLSGGPGETQY
TRBV30,AWSPPLAGGADTQY
TRBV18,ASSPFDRVGTDTQY
TRBV7-9,ASSLVRDTEAF
TRBV19,ASSIGTNSPLH
TRBV29-1,SVAGQGAGEAF
TRBV5-1,ASSLQTGNTEAF
TRBV6-2/TRBV6-3,ASSPGVWSVEQF
TRBV7-8,ASSLDRGLVNEQF
TRBV18,ASSVPNTDTQY
TRBV27,ASSLGASNQPQH
TRBV4-1,ASSQGGGTVYGYT
TRBV9,ASSVSAARSIGNTIY
TRBV7-2,ASRQGLVGYEQF
TRBV15,ATSRQGNTIY
TRBV5-6,ASSLEASGRVAADTQY
TRBV4-1,ASSQARGNSYEQY
TRBV30,AWRRVKSASPTDTQY
TRBV4-1,ASSRPTGATEAF
TRBV6-4,AIQSASGIETQY
TRBV21-1,ASSPGGHTGELF
TRBV4-2,ASSQAPGQGDPNYGYT
TRBV28,ASSLQGARREQY
TRBV30,AWSAPKSSYNEQF
TRBV6-5,ASSWPGGYT
TRBV18,ASSPSTGQNEKLF
TRBV5-1,ASSSGTGSYEQY
TRBV7-9,ASSNTGHPYEQY
TRBV19,ASSMIPVRNNEQF
TRBV30,AWSATRTGSFNTIY
TRBV7-2,ASSRTSGQGSYEQY
TRBV4-3,ASSATAGSNQPQH
TRBV9,ASSVGSSRETQY
TRBV19,ASRFSMGQYYEQY